The 28 T cell receptor beta chains below were found in one sample sequenced in a study of vaccination and CD4 T cells after COVID-19. No antigens are known for them. Treatment indicated: approximately nine-day PBMC culture with coronavirus spike peptide pools or control peptides (ViraFEST assay). Once obtained from cultured CD4+ T cells, the DNA was sequenced using the Oncomine TCR Beta short-read assay. TCRdb itself ran the PCR reads through MiXCR, one entry per CDR3 protein. The table records 11,000 or so distinct CDR3 sequences, 44% of them present only once. Sequences were obtained from cultured CD4+ T cells from blood. Receptors originate from a human donor with COVID-19.

This clonotype was picked up a small number of times. V usage is TRBV5-1 and J usage is TRBJ2-5, with 8 bases identical to TRBD1. In germline, CDR1 is SGHRS, CDR2 YFSETQ. The CDR3 loop spans 16 amino acids. V was clipped by 0 bases and J by 1 base; unmatched bases: 5. CDR3 in amino acids: CASSLARTGIQETQYF. CDR3 DNA: TGCGCCAGCAGCTTGGCCAGGACAGGGATCCAAGAGACCCAGTACTTC.

This chain links TRBV19 with TRBJ2-3; D gene uncertain. V lost 4 bases and J 5 bases, leaving 13 bases between the germline ends. Germline CDR1 and CDR2: LNHDA and SQIVND (reference sequence). The CDR3 is 14 residues long. The CDR3 sequence is CASSSSTTEDTQYF. The CDR3 DNA is TGTGCCAGTAGTAGTTCTACTACAGAAGATACGCAGTATTTT.

This chain joins TRBV10-1 and TRBJ1-5; weak D call: TRBD1 (5 bases). CDR3 length equals 13 residues. Deletions cut 3 bases from V and 6 bases from J, with 9 bases between. Germline V gene sequence: CDR1 WNHNN, CDR2 SYGVQD (reference sequence). DNA for the CDR3: TGCGCCAGCAGTGAAGGGGTGAGTCAGCCCCAGCATTTT. This codes for CASSEGVSQPQHF.

There are a few counts of this clonotype. The chain links TRBV2 to TRBJ1-6; a possible D gene is TRBD1 (6 bases). CDR1 SNHLY and CDR2 FYNNEI come from the germline V gene. This CDR3 is built from 14 residues. Trimming pared 4 bases from V and 10 bases from J, leaving 14 bases between. The CDR3 DNA is TGTGCCAGCAGTGTCTTAGGGGGAACGTCACCCCTCCACTTT. Translating gives CASSVLGGTSPLHF.

This clonotype was found a few times. This chain connects TRBV6-4 to TRBJ2-2; D remains ambiguous. The germline V and J ends were trimmed by 0 bases and 3 bases, with 5 bases remaining between them. CDR3 length: 14 residues. CDR1 is MRHNA, CDR2 SNTAGT, per germline. The DNA for the CDR3 is TGTGCCAGCAGTGACTCCGTCCACACCGGGGAGCTGTTTTTT. It is translated as CASSDSVHTGELFF.

Only a few counts were recorded for this clonotype. This chain uses TRBV5-4 with TRBJ2-5; D uncertain. Germline values: CDR1 SGHNT, CDR2 YYREEE (reference sequence). This CDR3 is built from 14 residues. V was shortened by 0 bases and J by 4 bases, with 10 bases between the two germline ends. This chain's CDR3 is CASSLVAQGETQYF. The DNA for the CDR3 is TGTGCCAGCAGCTTGGTTGCCCAAGGAGAGACCCAGTACTTC.

The genes are TRBV7-2 and TRBJ2-5; the D is unclear. The CDR3 extends over 14 amino acids. CDR1 SGHTA and CDR2 FQGNSA come from the germline V gene. V shed 3 bases and J shed 5 bases, with 13 bases lying between them. CDR3 DNA sequence: TGTGCCAGCAGCTTGGGCCTTCTCGGGGAGACCCAGTACTTC. This codes for CASSLGLLGETQYF.

By sample share, this clonotype is large. This chain joins TRBV6-5 and TRBJ1-2, with 7 positions matching TRBD1. In germline, CDR1 is MNHEY, CDR2 SVGAGI. This CDR3 comprises 14 residues. Trimming at V came to 4 bases and at J to 4 bases, leaving 6 bases not matched to a gene. The CDR3 region has the DNA TGTGCCAGCAGTTTCGACAGGGCTCCCTATGGCTACACCTTC. The encoded protein is CASSFDRAPYGYTF.

This clonotype was seen a handful of times. The chain has TRBV19 and TRBJ2-3; 13 bases are shared with TRBD2. Germline loops: CDR1 LNHDA, CDR2 SQIVND (reference sequence). There are 16 residues in the CDR3. Germline trimming cut 3 bases from V and 4 bases from J; bases unmatched to any gene: 4. The CDR3 DNA follows: TGTGCCAGTAGTATCTCGACTAGCGGGGGGTCAGATACGCAGTATTTT. Protein product: CASSISTSGGSDTQYF.

This clonotype came up a few times. The chain joins TRBV6-1 to TRBJ2-7; D may correspond to TRBD1 or TRBD2 (5 bases each). V lost 2 bases and J lost 12, with 23 bases in between. CDR1 is MNHNS, CDR2 SASEGT, per germline. This CDR3 comprises 15 residues. Here the CDR3 DNA reads TGTGCCAGCAGTGAAAAGATATCCGGGACGCCTAGAGCGTACTTC. This sequence encodes CASSEKISGTPRAYF.

This clonotype was detected a few times. V and J are TRBV20-1 and TRBJ2-4; D possibly matches TRBD1 or TRBD2 (5 bases each). V lost 3 bases and J 0 bases, leaving 15 bases between the germline ends. The germline V gene has CDR1 DFQATT and CDR2 SNEGSKA (reference sequence). The CDR3 has 16 amino acids. CDR3 in DNA: TGCAGTGCTAGCATCGGGGCGGGCATAGCCAAAAACATTCAGTACTTC. It codes for CSASIGAGIAKNIQYF.

The chain employs TRBV5-1 and TRBJ1-2; TRBD1 matches 7 bases. The CDR3 runs 14 residues. The ends lost 4 bases at V and 5 bases at J; junction bases unmatched: 8. Germline V lookup: CDR1 SGHRS, CDR2 YFSETQ. CDR3 DNA sequence: TGCGCCAGCAGCGCCATTCAGGGGGGGTATGGCTACACCTTC. It specifies CASSAIQGGYGYTF.

This clonotype appeared a single time. The V call is TRBV11-3, the J call TRBJ2-3; 9 nucleotides match TRBD2. V was clipped by 0 bases and J by 8 bases; unmatched bases: 6. The CDR3 consists of 15 residues. Germline V CDR1 and CDR2: SGHNT, YENEEA. The CDR3 region has the DNA TGTGCCAGCAGCTTAGAAGGCGGCGGGGGGGCTACGCAGTATTTT. Protein sequence: CASSLEGGGGATQYF.

Written as DNA, the CDR3 is TGTGCCAGCAGCCAGGATTCAGGGGCCTATGGCTACACCTTC. The encoded protein is CASSQDSGAYGYTF. The V gene is TRBV4-2, the J gene TRBJ1-2; maybe TRBD1 (6 bases). The CDR3 has 14 amino acids. Per germline, CDR1 LGHNA and CDR2 YNFKEQ. V lost 3 bases to trimming and J lost 4 bases, with 12 bases between them.

This clonotype has more than one count but fewer than ten. This chain joins TRBV7-8 and TRBJ1-1, with D maybe TRBD1 (5 bases). Germline-derived CDR1 and CDR2 are SGHVS and FQNEAQ. Trimming took 1 base from V and 4 from J, leaving 10 bases between them. The CDR3 is 14 residues long. CDR3 DNA sequence: TGTGCCAGCAGCTTAGACAGTGGGGGCACTGAAGCTTTCTTT. Translation: CASSLDSGGTEAFF.

This clonotype turned up a few times. The chain employs TRBV19 and TRBJ1-2, with D unclear. Germline V gives CDR1 LNHDA, CDR2 SQIVND (reference sequence). This CDR3 has 14 residues. With 2 bases removed from V and 0 bases from J, the gap between germline ends came to 7 bases. CDR3 DNA sequence: TGTGCCAGTAGTATAACCGACCCTAACTATGGCTACACCTTC. It yields the protein CASSITDPNYGYTF. The complete variable domain, with remaining parts taken from reference TRBV19 and TRBJ1-2, reads DGGITQSPKYLFRKEGQNVTLSCEQNLNHDAMYWYRQDPGQGLRLIYYSQIVNDFQKGDIAEGYSVSREKKESFPLTVTSAQKNPTAFYLCASSITDPNYGYTFGSGTRLTVV.

V and J are TRBV6-1 and TRBJ1-5; tentatively, D is TRBD1 (6 bases). The length of the CDR3 is 16 residues. CDR1 is MNHNS and CDR2 is SASEGT in the germline V gene. Trimming removed 1 base from V and 3 bases from J, with 13 bases in between. DNA for the CDR3: TGTGCCAGCAGTGAAGACAGGGACCTGTACAATCAGCCCCAGCATTTT. Its protein is CASSEDRDLYNQPQHF.

This sequence joins TRBV27 and TRBJ1-1; 9 bases are a match to TRBD1. This CDR3 is built from 14 residues. Trimming at V came to 5 bases and at J to 6 bases, leaving 7 bases not matched to a gene. The germline V gene has CDR1 MNHEY and CDR2 SMNVEV (reference sequence). The CDR3 is CASSTQTGGAEAFF. The CDR3 region has the DNA TGTGCCAGCAGTACCCAGACAGGGGGTGCTGAAGCTTTCTTT.

In this sample, this clonotype turned up a few times. The chain carries TRBV20-1 and TRBJ2-2, with TRBD2 matching 9 bases. CDR3 length equals 18 residues. The V gene end was trimmed by 4 bases and the J gene end by 0 bases; junction bases not matched to a gene: 12. Germline CDR1 reads DFQATT; CDR2 reads SNEGSKA (reference sequence). The CDR3 DNA reads as TGCAGTGCTATGGGGTTTAGCGGGGGAACCGCGAACACCGGGGAGCTGTTTTTT. This translates into CSAMGFSGGTANTGELFF.

This clonotype was seen a few times. The chain recombines TRBV19 with TRBJ2-6; maybe TRBD1 (5 bases). The CDR3 is 17 residues long. With 1 base removed from V and 1 base from J, the gap between germline ends came to 11 bases. From germline, CDR1 is LNHDA and CDR2 SQIVND (reference sequence). The CDR3 protein is CASSIVDRRSGANVLTF. The CDR3 coding sequence is TGTGCCAGTAGTATAGTCGACAGACGGTCTGGGGCCAACGTCCTGACTTTC.

This clonotype was counted once. The rearrangement links TRBV5-4 to TRBJ2-5, with 9 bases aligning to TRBD1. The germline V gene has CDR1 SGHNT and CDR2 YYREEE (reference sequence). This CDR3 has 15 amino acids. V was clipped by 3 bases and J by 1 base; unmatched bases: 4. The CDR3 loop is CASSSTQGAQETQYF. The CDR3 nucleotides read TGTGCCAGCAGCTCAACACAGGGGGCCCAAGAGACCCAGTACTTC.

J is TRBJ2-2 and V is TRBV6-1, with D unclear. Germline-derived CDR1 and CDR2 are MNHNS and SASEGT. Trimming removed 6 bases from V and 4 bases from J, with 12 bases in between. The CDR3 runs 14 residues. The CDR3 DNA sequence: TGTGCCAGCAGCCCCCGTCCAGTCACCGGGGAGCTGTTTTTT. Translated, it gives CASSPRPVTGELFF.

This sequence joins TRBV12-3 or TRBV12-4 and TRBJ1-5; possibly TRBD1 for D (5 bases). This CDR3 has 14 residues. V was shortened by 1 base and J by 5 bases, with 9 bases between the two germline ends. CDR3 sequence (DNA): TGTGCCAGCAGTTTAGGAGGGACCTATCAGCCCCAGCATTTT. It encodes CASSLGGTYQPQHF.

The V and J genes are TRBV6-1 and TRBJ1-1, with 8 bases matching TRBD1. This CDR3 spans 16 amino acids. Germline V gives CDR1 MNHNS, CDR2 SASEGT. V trimming: 6 bases; J trimming: 4 bases; junction bases outside the gene matches: 13. CDR3 coding DNA: TGTGCCAGCAGCCATAACAGGGGGGCGAGAATCACTGAAGCTTTCTTT. Translation gives CASSHNRGARITEAFF.

The rearrangement joins TRBV6-1 to TRBJ2-7, with 9 nucleotides matching TRBD2. The CDR3 is made up of 13 amino acids. The J segment lost 3 bases and the V segment lost 11 bases, leaving 8 bases of the junction unmatched. CDR1 and CDR2 (germline): MNHNS, SASEGT. The chain's CDR3 is CACEETSGYEQYF. The CDR3 nucleotides read TGTGCCTGCGAAGAGACTAGCGGCTACGAGCAGTACTTC.

The J gene is TRBJ1-5, the V gene TRBV6-1; 7 bases are a match to TRBD1. The CDR3 has 15 residues. V trimming: 6 bases; J trimming: 1 base; junction bases outside the gene matches: 6. Germline CDR1 and CDR2: MNHNS and SASEGT. CDR3 DNA: TGTGCCAGCAGACCTCAGGGGGTAAGCAATCAGCCCCAGCATTTT. Residues: CASRPQGVSNQPQHF.

DNA of the CDR3: TGTGCCAGCAGTCCAGGAGGGGAAGAGACCCAGTACTTC. Protein sequence: CASSPGGEETQYF. The chain joins TRBV2 to TRBJ2-5, with a tentative D call TRBD2 (6 bases). CDR3 size: 13 residues. The V gene lost 5 bases and the J gene lost 3 bases, with 10 bases spanning the gap. Germline lookup yields CDR1 SNHLY and CDR2 FYNNEI.

The chain employs TRBV28 and TRBJ1-6; D not resolved. V was shortened by 7 bases and J by 7 bases, with 14 bases between the two germline ends. CDR1 is MDHEN, CDR2 SYDVKM, per germline. The CDR3 runs to 14 residues. CDR3: CASTSGVRNSPLHF. In DNA form, the CDR3 reads TGTGCCAGCACCTCGGGCGTCCGAAATTCACCCCTCCACTTT.